The source of this TCR beta chain is a study of T cell responses to AZD1222 COVID-19 vaccine. Study-wide results and caveats: Females outnumbered males among donors, who were mostly white British; clonal diversity was possibly underestimated. Just 5 or 6 AZD1222 recipients tested seropositive at baseline. Targets within unmutated variant regions were reportedly found for nearly half of spike-specific TCRs.

Sequencing was performed with immunoSEQ multiplex PCR; in TCRdb, only in-frame clones are kept and a portion is missing. The profile shows 150,000 to 200,000 clones, 85% to 90% of them singletons. Notes on this clone: Antigen: not known.

This CDR3 is built from 11 residues. The V gene lost 7 bases and the J gene lost 6 bases, with 9 bases spanning the gap. Germline V gives CDR1 SEHNR, CDR2 FQNEAQ (reference sequence). The chain recombines TRBV7-9 with TRBJ1-1; D is unclear. The origin of this receptor is an adult who received the MenACWY meningococcal vaccine as a control. The sample here was peripheral blood, taken 28 days after the second dose of the MenACWY control vaccine. The CDR3 nucleotides are TGTGCCAGCATCAGCTCGCCTGAAGCTTTCTTT. Translated, it gives CASISSPEAFF. Full variable domain (rest looked up from reference TRBV7-9 and TRBJ1-1): DTGVSQNPRHKITKRGQNVTFRCDPISEHNRLYWYRQTLGQGPEFLTYFQNEAQLEKSRLLSDRFSAERPKGSFSTLEIQRTEQGDSAMYLCASISSPEAFFGQGTRLTVV.